A selection of T cell receptor beta chains follows, all from one sample in a study of T cells in narcolepsy. Only in-frame clones appear in the TCRdb table, and some are missing; sequencing was by immunoSEQ multiplex PCR. The sample gives about 10,000 clones, over 65% of which show up once; approximately 22% is in the top ten. The sample comprised CD45RA- memory CD8+ T cells from PBMCs. These receptor sequences come from a human donor with narcolepsy. CDR3s include the opening cysteine and the closing phenylalanine or tryptophan. A D gene is named only where the DNA matches it firmly.

j_call v_call d_call cdr3_aa
TRBJ2-2 TRBV6-5 . CASSYGLRPGELFF
TRBJ2-7 TRBV7-6 . CASSFAGSYEQYF
TRBJ2-7 TRBV28 . CASSPPPGDGKDEQYF
TRBJ2-1 TRBV11-2 . CASSFAGGNEQFF
TRBJ2-3 TRBV6-4 . CASSSEGGTSDTQYF
TRBJ1-4 TRBV28 . CASERKGGLFF
TRBJ2-7 TRBV6-1 . CASSPAVYLAEQYF
TRBJ1-2 TRBV28 . CASSSTGYYGYTF
TRBJ2-1 TRBV6-4 TRBD2 CASSSGTNNEQFF
TRBJ1-1 TRBV28 . CASSLAGGNTEAFF
TRBJ2-3 TRBV28 TRBD2 CASSLVPGGGRTDTQYF
TRBJ2-3 TRBV5-4 TRBD2 CASSGGLGGDTQYF
TRBJ1-6 TRBV6-6 TRBD1 CASSSQGHSPLHF
TRBJ1-2 TRBV30 . CAWSPRIYGYTF
TRBJ1-1 TRBV5-4 . CASSLGGEAFF
TRBJ2-1 TRBV19 . CASNDWGGNEQFF
TRBJ1-1 TRBV7-8 . CASSFTGRITEAFF
TRBJ2-7 TRBV2 . CASSLPRNEQYF
TRBJ2-1 TRBV6-4 TRBD2 CASSLTSGSHNEQFF
TRBJ1-5 TRBV10-3 . CAISESDSGNQPQHF
TRBJ2-2 TRBV4-3 . CASMTNTGELFF
TRBJ1-2 TRBV6-6 . CASSQNYGYGYTF
TRBJ2-1 TRBV6-4 . CASSGVPGTSNEQFF
TRBJ2-1 TRBV5-3 TRBD2 CARSLYGLGGRTTYNEQFF
TRBJ2-7 TRBV19 . CASMDSSYEQYF
TRBJ1-2 TRBV5-4 TRBD1 CASSWGTGSNYGYTF
TRBJ2-7 TRBV11-2 . CASSLGGGLWEQYF
TRBJ2-1 TRBV6-5 . CASSYLDYNEQFF
TRBJ1-1 TRBV7-3 . CASSPGGAEAFF
TRBJ1-1 TRBV27 . CASSDRQVNTEAFF
TRBJ2-7 TRBV5-6 TRBD2 CASSHSTSGSLYEQYF
TRBJ2-3 TRBV29-1 . CSVDSAAGTDTQYF
TRBJ1-6 TRBV28 . CASSESPPLYNSPLHF
TRBJ1-1 TRBV5-6 . CASSFSGENTEAFF
TRBJ2-1 TRBV4-3 . CASSQDIGTGYNEQFF
TRBJ1-4 TRBV11-1 . CASSLSPGEATNEKLFF
TRBJ2-7 TRBV6-1 . CASSPVDSITYEQYF
TRBJ2-3 TRBV11-3 . CASSSIGRTDTQYF
TRBJ2-2 TRBV7-9 . CASSPTGLATGELFF
TRBJ2-7 TRBV20-1 . CSGKAFYEQYF
TRBJ2-2 TRBV30 . CAWSVHSFHAGELFF
TRBJ2-7 TRBV4-3 . CASSQDLGGSYEQYF
TRBJ2-7 TRBV5-1 . CASSLAGLFYEQYF
TRBJ1-1 TRBV4-1 . CASSQGNTEAFF
TRBJ2-7 TRBV4-3 . CASSQGGQSYEQYF
TRBJ1-5 TRBV19 . CASSIQANSNQPQHF